This T cell receptor beta chain emerged from a study of T cell repertoires in cytomegalovirus infection (dated 2019 in TCRdb). In terms of the full investigation: The peptide stimulations were aimed at well-studied HLA-B-restricted epitopes as well as recently identified HLA-C-restricted CMV epitopes, whose presentation resists viral immunomodulation. Donor HLA type was relevant to the analysis, as public TCR beta signatures indicated carriage of CMV infection together with the matching HLA type.

Results and caveats for the whole study, not just this receptor: Carriers of CMV infection plus the relevant HLA type were discriminated by the cumulative frequency of public TCR beta family members in the study cohort and in an independent approximately 360-donor cohort. In the ex vivo response, HLA-C-restricted CMV-specific TCR beta clonotypes were dominant, and in two of eight donors the single most frequent clonotype came from this HLA-C-restricted group.

The trim is 0 bases for V and 1 base for J, with a gap of 12 bases between the germline ends. The cysteine opens and the phenylalanine closes a CDR3 of 16 amino acids. Just CDR3 DNA is preserved here, 48 bases in frame from base 1. CDR1 and CDR2 are drawn from the germline V gene (reference sequence): MNHNY, SVGAGI. Reading the label with the study, this specimen's treatment or condition is: in vitro stimulation with specific CMV peptide epitopes to enrich CMV-specific T cells. Only a few counts were recorded for this clonotype. The clone's antigen remains unknown. No per-base quality is available; no much larger clone lies one base away. Sequencing used an Illumina HiSeq 1500. TCRdb passed the public sequencing reads through fastp at Q25 and MiXCR, retaining productive beta sequences. Rows are combined by CDR3 protein, so each entry shows the most common genes and DNA. In all, the sample holds approximately 1,000,000 distinct CDR3 sequences, and about 33% of those were seen once. Together, the top ten hold 10% to 15% of the sample.

The source material was cultured CD8+ T cells from PBMCs, sampled from culture after CMV antigen stimulation. The clonotype originates from a human donor in good health (CMV status not recorded). Some clones in this sample may be carry-over from other donors' samples. The receptor chain draws on TRBV6-6 and TRBJ1-1, with the D gene call left open. The nucleotides read TGTGCCAGCAGTTACTCTTCGGCTTTGTCGAACACTGAAGCTTTCTTT. This translates into CASSYSSALSNTEAFF.